This TCR beta chain was captured by sequencing in a study of OX40 agonist ivuxolimab in advanced cancers. Study information: The diagnoses of dose-escalation patients were hepatocellular carcinoma, melanoma, renal cell or head and neck cancer.

This CDR3 comprises 13 residues. V was shortened by 6 bases and J by 4 bases, with 12 bases between the two germline ends. Germline V gene sequence: CDR1 MNHNY, CDR2 SVGAGI (reference sequence). About this clone: Its antigen remains unidentified.

Study results and caveats: The study did not work out the antigen specificity of the expanded peripheral T cells. At doses 0.1 to 3.0 mg/kg, CD4+ and CD8+ clones expanded.

The assay was immunoSEQ multiplex PCR, and TCRdb's table has in-frame clones only and misses some. This table has 85,000 to 100,000 clones, about 85% appearing once. The V gene is TRBV6-6, the J gene TRBJ1-2, with unresolved D. The receptor comes from an adult with an advanced solid tumor such as melanoma, head and neck, liver or kidney cancer. Specimen: CD4+ or CD8+ T cells sorted from blood, collected in a trial of the OX40 agonist ivuxolimab. CDR3 bases: TGTGCCAGCAGCCCTTCGGATGGCTATGGCTACACCTTC. This codes for CASSPSDGYGYTF.